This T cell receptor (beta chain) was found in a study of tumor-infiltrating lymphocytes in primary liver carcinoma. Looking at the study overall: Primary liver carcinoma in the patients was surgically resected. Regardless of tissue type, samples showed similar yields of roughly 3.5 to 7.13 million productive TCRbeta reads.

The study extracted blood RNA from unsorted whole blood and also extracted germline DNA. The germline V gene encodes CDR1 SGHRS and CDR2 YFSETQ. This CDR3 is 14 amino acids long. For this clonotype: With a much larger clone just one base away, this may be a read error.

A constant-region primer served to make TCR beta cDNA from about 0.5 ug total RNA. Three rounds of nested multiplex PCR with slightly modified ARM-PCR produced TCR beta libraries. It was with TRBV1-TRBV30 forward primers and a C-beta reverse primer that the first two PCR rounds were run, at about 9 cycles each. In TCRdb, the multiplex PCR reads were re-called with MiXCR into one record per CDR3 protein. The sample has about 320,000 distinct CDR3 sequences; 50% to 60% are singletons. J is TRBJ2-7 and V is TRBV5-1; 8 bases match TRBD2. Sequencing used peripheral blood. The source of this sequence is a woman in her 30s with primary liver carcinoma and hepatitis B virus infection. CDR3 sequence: CASRLAGTLYDQYF. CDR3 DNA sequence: TGCGCCAGCAGGTTAGCGGGGACCCTCTACGATCAGTACTTC.